These T cell receptor beta chains were read from a single sample in a study of shared T cell receptors in the human thymus. The data were produced by immunoSEQ multiplex PCR, yet TCRdb's version contains in-frame clones alone and is incomplete. The data show almost 550,000 clones, around 78% seen once. A further study also used this sample, focusing on human thymus T cells.

What was sequenced was thymocytes. These receptor sequences come from a boy under two years old with a congenital heart defect. Both conserved end residues are trimmed from each CDR3.

CDR3 protein: ASSYHRGLRAETQY
V gene: TRBV5-6
J gene: TRBJ2-5

CDR3 protein: ASSIDIGGRDNEQF
V gene: TRBV19
J gene: TRBJ2-1

CDR3 protein: ASSFRSNQPQH
V gene: TRBV5-8
J gene: TRBJ1-5

CDR3 protein: ASFKSGTTAGELF
V gene: TRBV19
J gene: TRBJ2-2

CDR3 protein: ASSGGRGDAGELF
V gene: TRBV2
J gene: TRBJ2-2

CDR3 protein: ASSLKTGGLRGSCEQF
V gene: TRBV27
J gene: TRBJ2-1

CDR3 protein: ASSPKDPLGAQNTEAF
V gene: TRBV4-3
J gene: TRBJ1-1

CDR3 protein: ASSSNEGLAGDEQF
V gene: TRBV7-7
J gene: TRBJ2-1

CDR3 protein: ASPNCPSNTEAF
V gene: TRBV2
J gene: TRBJ1-1

CDR3 protein: AWTRSGRLYEQY
V gene: TRBV30
J gene: TRBJ2-7

CDR3 protein: ASSPGLAGGPRETQY
V gene: TRBV5-1
J gene: TRBJ2-5

CDR3 protein: ASSEVRGPHSYEQY
V gene: TRBV6-1
J gene: TRBJ2-7

CDR3 protein: ASGLAGTGATDTQY
V gene: TRBV12-5
J gene: TRBJ2-3

CDR3 protein: ASSYTWDRLYEQY
V gene: TRBV6-6
J gene: TRBJ2-7

CDR3 protein: ASSQPSKGQGLTAGELF
V gene: TRBV4-3
J gene: TRBJ2-2

CDR3 protein: ASSQDWERESYNEQF
V gene: TRBV14
J gene: TRBJ2-1

CDR3 protein: ASSPSAGLDYGYT
V gene: TRBV18
J gene: TRBJ1-2

CDR3 protein: ASSRGLADGETQY
V gene: TRBV7-9
J gene: TRBJ2-5

CDR3 protein: ASSQPGTSGSDNEQF
V gene: TRBV4-3
J gene: TRBJ2-1

CDR3 protein: ASSLAGGQVIEQF
V gene: TRBV27
J gene: TRBJ2-1

CDR3 protein: ASRGPLAGPNNEQF
V gene: TRBV6-4
J gene: TRBJ2-1

CDR3 protein: ASSPAVIPGHGPNEKLF
V gene: TRBV2
J gene: TRBJ1-4

CDR3 protein: ASRREGAGELF
V gene: TRBV19
J gene: TRBJ2-2

CDR3 protein: ASSLAVGELF
V gene: TRBV7-6
J gene: TRBJ2-2

CDR3 protein: ASSLWPSGRVSTQY
V gene: TRBV5-6
J gene: TRBJ2-3

CDR3 protein: ASSVGQGGYEQY
V gene: TRBV25-1
J gene: TRBJ2-7

CDR3 protein: ASSRGFSYEQY
V gene: TRBV23-1
J gene: TRBJ2-7

CDR3 protein: ASSAKILTEAPRGGTEAF
V gene: TRBV9
J gene: TRBJ1-1

CDR3 protein: ASSLDRIMKKLF
V gene: TRBV19
J gene: TRBJ1-4

CDR3 protein: ASSYGSRGDGYT
V gene: TRBV6-5
J gene: TRBJ1-2

CDR3 protein: ASSLVTGQGLEAF
V gene: TRBV7-9
J gene: TRBJ1-1

CDR3 protein: ASSLRSALGNIQY
V gene: TRBV28
J gene: TRBJ2-4

CDR3 protein: ASSQDWSGSTDTQY
V gene: TRBV4-2
J gene: TRBJ2-3

CDR3 protein: ASSFSTRSTEAF
V gene: TRBV5-1
J gene: TRBJ1-1

CDR3 protein: SVRDREDGYT
V gene: TRBV29-1
J gene: TRBJ1-2

CDR3 protein: ASSGTGWEQETQY
V gene: TRBV10-2
J gene: TRBJ2-5

CDR3 protein: ASSSSDEQF
V gene: TRBV11-3
J gene: TRBJ2-1

CDR3 protein: ASSSGDCRGIPCREQF
V gene: TRBV7-9
J gene: TRBJ2-1

CDR3 protein: ASSNAQGAYEQY
V gene: TRBV6-5
J gene: TRBJ2-7

CDR3 protein: ASSQVPPRSQY
V gene: TRBV4-3
J gene: TRBJ2-5

CDR3 protein: ASSRLAGGTSTDTQY
V gene: TRBV5-1
J gene: TRBJ2-3

CDR3 protein: ASSTLGRNVNQPQH
V gene: TRBV19
J gene: TRBJ1-5

CDR3 protein: ASSIGAPYNEQF
V gene: TRBV19
J gene: TRBJ2-1

CDR3 protein: ATSRGGKNTGELF
V gene: TRBV15
J gene: TRBJ2-2

CDR3 protein: ASSPLAGGPYEQY
V gene: TRBV19
J gene: TRBJ2-7

CDR3 protein: AWTTDPGRARETQY
V gene: TRBV30
J gene: TRBJ2-5

CDR3 protein: ASSLVAVGAPQETQY
V gene: TRBV5-4
J gene: TRBJ2-5

CDR3 protein: ASSQEQHTHYEQY
V gene: TRBV4-3
J gene: TRBJ2-7

CDR3 protein: ASSLKQGPRTDTQY
V gene: TRBV5-1
J gene: TRBJ2-3

CDR3 protein: ASSPGGNYGYT
V gene: TRBV18
J gene: TRBJ1-2

CDR3 protein: ASSQDRLAGALSGANVLT
V gene: TRBV14
J gene: TRBJ2-6

CDR3 protein: SVEAWAAGFSKNIQY
V gene: TRBV29-1
J gene: TRBJ2-4

CDR3 protein: ASSRLVAIGGYEQY
V gene: TRBV27
J gene: TRBJ2-7

CDR3 protein: ASTMEAGGPNEQY
V gene: TRBV19
J gene: TRBJ2-7

CDR3 protein: ASSYHIGSSYEQY
V gene: TRBV6-5
J gene: TRBJ2-7

CDR3 protein: ASRPWTGQTYNEQF
V gene: TRBV2
J gene: TRBJ2-1

CDR3 protein: ASSEQGARQF
V gene: TRBV2
J gene: TRBJ2-1

CDR3 protein: AISESPQIRSSPINYGYT
V gene: TRBV10-3
J gene: TRBJ1-2

CDR3 protein: SVHHVGAEAF
V gene: TRBV29-1
J gene: TRBJ1-1

CDR3 protein: ASSVTPGRNQPQH
V gene: TRBV9
J gene: TRBJ1-5